These 12 T cell receptor beta chains were sequenced from one sample in a study of response to subunit inactivated influenza vaccine. TCRdb analysed the RT-PCR reads with MiXCR anew, one entry per CDR3 protein. Of 650,000 to 800,000 distinct CDR3 sequences in the sample, about 14% were seen once. The sequenced sample was PBMCs from blood, obtained around 15 days before vaccination. The receptor set was obtained from a man aged 50 to 59 who received an inactivated influenza vaccine.

This clonotype was picked up a small number of times. V gene TRBV5-4 combines with J gene TRBJ2-5; D may correspond to TRBD1 or TRBD2 (5 bases each). Germline CDR1 is SGHNT and CDR2 is YYREEE (reference sequence). This CDR3 spans 15 amino acids. Trimming pared 2 bases from V and 5 bases from J, leaving 16 bases between. The CDR3 DNA follows: TGTGCCAGCAGCTTTTCCGGGGCCGGTGGGGAGACCCAGTACTTC. It codes for CASSFSGAGGETQYF.

The CDR3 here is CASSEIASTDTQYF. CDR3 sequence (DNA): TGTGCCAGCAGTGAAATAGCTAGCACAGATACGCAGTATTTT. The chain recombines TRBV2 with TRBJ2-3, with D unclear. Germline values: CDR1 SNHLY, CDR2 FYNNEI. CDR3 size: 14 residues. V was clipped by 2 bases and J by 0 bases, with 6 bases between them.

This clonotype turned up a few times. The V gene is TRBV6-1, the J gene TRBJ2-7, with D unresolved. Per germline, CDR1 MNHNS and CDR2 SASEGT. V was clipped by 4 bases and J by 3 bases, with 13 bases between them. This CDR3 comprises 14 residues. The CDR3 region has the DNA TGTGCCAGCAGTGGGCAGAAAAATTACTACGAGCAGTACTTC. This gives the protein CASSGQKNYYEQYF.

This clonotype was picked up many times. The chain combines TRBV4-1 with TRBJ2-3; D is perhaps TRBD2 (6 bases). The CDR3 is made up of 17 amino acids. V gave up 0 bases and J gave up 2 bases, with 15 bases separating them. CDR1 is MGHRA and CDR2 is YSYEKL in the germline V gene. As DNA, the CDR3 is TGCGCCAGCAGCCAAGATCCCCCGGGGGTTCCCACAGATACGCAGTATTTT. Translated: CASSQDPPGVPTDTQYF.

The rearrangement links TRBV6-5 to TRBJ2-7; no clear D gene. Germline CDR1 MNHEY, CDR2 SVGAGI. V lost 5 bases and J lost 7, with 12 bases in between. This CDR3 contains 12 residues. CDR3 in amino acids: CASSAHMGEQYF. CDR3 bases: TGTGCCAGCAGTGCCCACATGGGAGAGCAGTACTTC.

This clonotype was counted at least ten times. This chain uses TRBV4-1 with TRBJ2-5; D ambiguous. This CDR3 contains 15 residues. In germline, CDR1 is MGHRA, CDR2 YSYEKL. Trimming cost V 5 bases and J 0 bases, with 13 bases left between them. Here the CDR3 DNA reads TGCGCCAGCAGCGCCTCGAGTACTAACCAAGAGACCCAGTACTTC. It translates to CASSASSTNQETQYF.

This chain connects TRBV20-1 to TRBJ2-1; TRBD2 aligns across 14 bases. The CDR3 is 16 residues long. CDR1 and CDR2 (germline): DFQATT, SNEGSKA (reference sequence). J lost 5 bases, V lost 5 bases, and 8 bases had no gene match. As DNA, the CDR3 is TGCAGTGCTCCGAATCCGACTAGCGGGAGGGACAATGAGCAGTTCTTC. Its translation: CSAPNPTSGRDNEQFF.

This clonotype was counted only a few times. V usage is TRBV28 and J usage is TRBJ2-7; a possible D gene is TRBD2 (5 bases). The CDR3 totals 17 residues. CDR1 is MDHEN and CDR2 is SYDVKM in the germline V gene. Trimming took 2 bases from V and 2 from J, leaving 19 bases between them. The CDR3 sequence: CASSLIAASRTTYEQYF. In DNA, the CDR3 is TGTGCCAGCAGTTTAATTGCCGCTAGCCGAACTACCTACGAGCAGTACTTC.

The chain carries TRBV5-1 and TRBJ2-1; 10 nucleotides match TRBD2. V gave up 5 bases and J gave up 5 bases; unmatched junction bases: 7. The CDR3 extends over 15 amino acids. Germline assignment: CDR1 SGHRS and CDR2 YFSETQ. CDR3 coding DNA: TGCGCCAGCAGAACCCTAGCGGGGGCTCACAATGAGCAGTTCTTC. As protein: CASRTLAGAHNEQFF.

This chain uses TRBV2 with TRBJ2-5, with TRBD1 identical over 7 bases. CDR3 length: 13 residues. The junction had 3 bases not matched to a gene; V was cut back by 7 bases and J by 1 base. Germline CDR1 is SNHLY and CDR2 is FYNNEI. This CDR3 reads CASKGQIQETQYF. In nucleotides, the CDR3 is TGTGCCAGCAAGGGACAGATCCAAGAGACCCAGTACTTC.

This clonotype turned up a few times. CDR3 sequence reads: CSAKAGAVNEKLFF. DNA for the CDR3: TGCAGTGCTAAGGCAGGGGCTGTTAATGAAAAACTGTTTTTT. This rearrangement joins TRBV20-1 to TRBJ1-4, with D perhaps TRBD1 (6 bases). Germline loops: CDR1 DFQATT, CDR2 SNEGSKA (reference sequence). The CDR3 consists of 14 residues. The V and J ends lost 4 bases and 4 bases respectively, with 13 bases between them.

This clonotype was picked up many times. The rearrangement joins TRBV27 to TRBJ2-1, with D tentatively TRBD2 (9 bases). V lost 1 base, J lost 0 bases, and 28 bases lay in between. CDR1 is MNHEY and CDR2 is SMNVEV in the germline V gene (reference sequence). This CDR3 comprises 22 residues. The CDR3 spells CASSLFGRGLSGGLSSYNEQFF. DNA of the CDR3: TGTGCCAGCAGTTTATTTGGCAGGGGGCTTAGCGGGGGCCTCAGCTCCTACAATGAGCAGTTCTTC.